One and the same sample provided the 22 T cell receptor beta chains below, sequenced in a study of identical twins. Each CDR3 protein is one row after TCRdb ran MiXCR on the 5' RACE reads. The top ten clones hold under 0.35% of a sample with roughly 1.6 million distinct CDR3 sequences, under 35% of them seen once. The sequencing sample was made of cord blood. Receptors originate from a newborn girl in good health.

In this sample, this clonotype turned up a few times. The chain is built from TRBV20-1 and TRBJ2-7; D ambiguous. Between the trimmed V and J ends, which lost 5 bases and 0 bases, there was a span of 14 bases. CDR3 size: 14 residues. Germline CDR1 and CDR2: DFQATT and SNEGSKA (reference sequence). CDR3 amino acids: CSADPRAGSYEQYF. The CDR3 nucleotides are TGCAGTGCTGACCCCCGGGCCGGCTCCTACGAGCAGTACTTC.

This chain connects TRBV6-1 to TRBJ2-1; 8 nucleotides line up with TRBD1. V shed 10 bases and J 4 bases; nucleotides not matched to a gene: 9. Per germline, CDR1 MNHNS and CDR2 SASEGT. The length of the CDR3 is 14 residues. CDR3 protein: CANKLTGGYNEQFF. CDR3 bases: TGTGCCAACAAGCTTACAGGGGGGTACAATGAGCAGTTCTTC.

This rearrangement joins TRBV9 to TRBJ1-2; D not certain. Per germline, CDR1 SGDLS and CDR2 YYNGEE. Trimming left V 1 base short and J 1 base short, with 5 bases between. The CDR3 loop spans 13 amino acids. The DNA for the CDR3 is TGTGCCAGCAGCGTACAAGATAACTATGGCTACACCTTC. Amino acid sequence: CASSVQDNYGYTF.

This chain uses TRBV28 with TRBJ2-5; no reliable D call. CDR1 is MDHEN and CDR2 is SYDVKM in the germline V gene. The CDR3 is 12 residues long. Trimming shortened V by 5 bases and J by 11 bases, and 15 bases separated the two germline ends. The CDR3 reads CASSPTPNEQYF. In DNA, the CDR3 is TGTGCCAGCAGTCCGACCCCCAATGAGCAGTACTTC.

The chain recombines TRBV29-1 with TRBJ2-4; 10 bases fit TRBD2. The CDR3 has 13 amino acids. Germline CDR1 is SQVTM and CDR2 is ANQGSEA. Unmatched junction bases numbered 4, after V lost 7 bases and J lost 4 bases. The CDR3 region has the DNA TGCAGCGCTCTACTAGCGGGGAAAAACATTCAGTACTTC. Protein sequence: CSALLAGKNIQYF.

This clonotype was picked up a small number of times. The rearrangement uses TRBV5-4 and TRBJ1-2, with a weak D call TRBD1 (6 bases). The V gene lost 4 bases and the J gene lost 0 bases, with 16 bases spanning the gap. The germline V gene encodes CDR1 SGHNT and CDR2 YYREEE (reference sequence). There are 16 residues in the CDR3. The CDR3 sequence is CASSGQLNLPNYGYTF. CDR3 sequence (DNA): TGTGCCAGCAGCGGACAGCTCAACCTCCCTAACTATGGCTACACCTTC.

The rearrangement joins TRBV7-9 to TRBJ2-3, with 9 nucleotides matching TRBD1. V gave up 7 bases and J gave up 2 bases; unmatched junction bases: 10. Looked up from germline, CDR1 is SEHNR and CDR2 is FQNEAQ (reference sequence). The CDR3 loop spans 16 amino acids. The CDR3, as DNA: TGTGCCAGCACCTTTAGGACAGGGGTTAACACAGATACGCAGTATTTT. It specifies CASTFRTGVNTDTQYF.

This rearrangement joins TRBV14 to TRBJ1-1; the D is unclear. The germline V gene encodes CDR1 SGHDN and CDR2 FVKESK. Trimming shortened V by 0 bases and J by 5 bases, and 13 bases separated the two germline ends. The CDR3 consists of 15 residues. The chain's CDR3 is CASSQESLIGTEAFF. CDR3 nucleotides: TGTGCCAGCAGCCAAGAATCCCTAATTGGTACTGAAGCTTTCTTT. The whole variable domain, filled in from reference TRBV14 and TRBJ1-1, reads EAGVTQFPSHSVIEKGQTVTLRCDPISGHDNLYWYRRVMGKEIKFLLHFVKESKQDESGMPNNRFLAERTGGTYSTLKVQPAELEDSGVYFCASSQESLIGTEAFFGQGTRLTVV.

V usage is TRBV28 and J usage is TRBJ2-3; maybe TRBD1 (5 bases). V gave up 6 bases and J gave up 0 bases, with 13 bases separating them. The V gene's germline CDR1 is MDHEN and CDR2 SYDVKM. CDR3 length: 15 residues. The DNA of the CDR3 is TGTGCCAGCAGGGGGCCGGCAAGAAGCACAGATACGCAGTATTTT. Its translation is CASRGPARSTDTQYF.

This sequence joins TRBV7-2 and TRBJ2-1; 11 bases are shared with TRBD2. CDR3 size: 16 residues. V was clipped by 3 bases and J by 6 bases; unmatched bases: 7. CDR1 is SGHTA, CDR2 FQGNSA, per germline. The CDR3 coding sequence is TGTGCCAGCAGCTTCACGGGACTAGCGGAGCGCAATGAGCAGTTCTTC. As protein: CASSFTGLAERNEQFF.

The chain uses TRBV4-1 and TRBJ2-7; 10 bases line up with TRBD1. The germline V gene encodes CDR1 MGHRA and CDR2 YSYEKL. Germline trimming cut 0 bases from V and 0 bases from J; bases unmatched to any gene: 8. The CDR3 covers 18 residues. The CDR3 spells CASSQEPGQGFSSYEQYF. CDR3 nucleotide sequence: TGCGCCAGCAGCCAAGAACCGGGACAGGGGTTCTCCTCCTACGAGCAGTACTTC.

The chain is built from TRBV20-1 and TRBJ2-1; 9 positions agree with TRBD2. CDR1 and CDR2 (germline): DFQATT, SNEGSKA (reference sequence). CDR3 size: 16 residues. V trimming: 6 bases; J trimming: 0 bases; junction bases outside the gene matches: 9. The CDR3 protein is CSAPKASGVSYNEQFF. As DNA, the CDR3 is TGCAGTGCCCCGAAGGCTAGCGGGGTCTCCTACAATGAGCAGTTCTTC.

With regard to this clonotype: At one end, the junction sequence differs from germline, possibly due to a read error. The chain is built from TRBV20-1 and TRBJ2-1; 15 bases agree with TRBD2. From germline, CDR1 is DFQATT and CDR2 SNEGSKA (reference sequence). The CDR3 runs 18 residues. The CDR3 reads CSAVGLAGGPGSYNERFF. The CDR3 bases are TGCAGTGCCGTTGGACTAGCGGGAGGGCCGGGCTCCTACAATGAGCGGTTCTTC.

In its sample, this clonotype was seen a few times. J is TRBJ2-1 and V is TRBV7-2; 8 bases map to TRBD2. Germline V gene sequence: CDR1 SGHTA, CDR2 FQGNSA. CDR3 size: 21 residues. The ends lost 0 bases at V and 4 bases at J; junction bases unmatched: 20. The CDR3 here is CASSLARAVWGAGAGYNEQFF. The CDR3 coding sequence is TGTGCCAGCAGCTTAGCCAGGGCAGTCTGGGGAGCGGGGGCCGGATACAATGAGCAGTTCTTC.

The rearrangement uses TRBV12-3 or TRBV12-4 and TRBJ2-7; 7 bases are shared with TRBD2. J was trimmed by 3 bases and V by 2 bases; bases with no gene match: 7. The CDR3 spans 15 residues. The CDR3 is CASSLRLAEHYEQYF. The CDR3 DNA is TGTGCCAGCAGTTTACGGCTAGCGGAGCACTACGAGCAGTACTTC.

This clonotype appeared a few times. The DNA for the CDR3 is TGCAGTTCCGCTAGAGGATGGTCAGATACGCAGTATTTT. Translated, it gives CSSARGWSDTQYF. The chain employs TRBV20-1 and TRBJ2-3, with D hard to call. The CDR3 is made up of 13 amino acids. Trimming took off 8 bases at V and 4 bases at J, with 16 bases between the two ends. From germline, CDR1 is DFQATT and CDR2 SNEGSKA (reference sequence).

The chain links TRBV9 to TRBJ2-3, with a tentative D call TRBD2 (5 bases). Trimming stripped 0 bases from V and 0 bases from J, with 11 bases between. Germline lookup yields CDR1 SGDLS and CDR2 YYNGEE. CDR3 length: 16 amino acids. CDR3: CASSVVGRLSTDTQYF. In DNA, the CDR3 is TGTGCCAGCAGCGTAGTGGGCAGACTAAGCACAGATACGCAGTATTTT.

V is TRBV5-1 and J is TRBJ2-3; 11 positions match TRBD2. The CDR3 spans 17 residues. Unmatched junction bases numbered 9, after V lost 4 bases and J lost 2 bases. The V gene's germline CDR1 is SGHRS and CDR2 YFSETQ. CDR3 DNA sequence: TGCGCCAGCAGCCCTCTAGCGGGAGGAGCACACACAGATACGCAGTATTTT. This sequence encodes CASSPLAGGAHTDTQYF.

This clonotype was seen a handful of times. A read error may produce the germline difference seen at one junction end. This chain uses TRBV12-3 or TRBV12-4 with TRBJ1-1; perhaps TRBD1 as D (6 bases). The CDR3 is made up of 14 amino acids. In DNA form, the CDR3 reads TGTGCCAGCAGGCCGGACAGACGGGGGACTGAGGCTTTCTTT. Protein sequence: CASRPDRRGTEAFF.

The chain has TRBV20-1 and TRBJ2-1; maybe TRBD2 (6 bases). The germline gives CDR1 DFQATT, CDR2 SNEGSKA (reference sequence). Trimming cost V 2 bases and J 9 bases, with 8 bases left between them. This CDR3 contains 11 residues. In DNA, the CDR3 is TGCAGTGCTAGACCTAGCGTTGAGCAGTTCTTC. Translated, it gives CSARPSVEQFF.

This clonotype was seen only a few times. The V call is TRBV30, the J call TRBJ1-6; no definite D call. CDR3 length: 13 amino acids. Looked up from germline, CDR1 is GTSNPN and CDR2 is SVGIG (reference sequence). V was pared by 2 bases and J by 7 bases, with 9 bases between. The CDR3 region has the DNA TGTGCCTGGAGTACACGGATAAATTCACCCCTCCACTTT. Protein sequence: CAWSTRINSPLHF.

This clonotype was observed a handful of times. The chain joins TRBV5-1 to TRBJ2-7, with D possibly being TRBD1 (5 bases). This CDR3 contains 17 residues. V was cut by 0 bases and J by 2 bases, with 18 bases left in between. Germline V gene data show CDR1 as SGHRS and CDR2 as YFSETQ. The CDR3 protein is CASSLDLRQGPTYEQYF. The CDR3 region has the DNA TGCGCCAGCAGCTTGGATTTACGGCAGGGCCCGACCTACGAGCAGTACTTC.